A selection of T cell receptor beta chains follows, all from one sample in a study of cytomegalovirus exposure and HLA in healthy donors. Sequencing used immunoSEQ multiplex PCR; TCRdb keeps in-frame clones, though not all of them. The table for this sample gives about 34,000 clones. The source material was PBMCs. The receptors come from a middle-aged woman in good health and CMV-seropositive. CDR3s include the opening cysteine and the closing phenylalanine or tryptophan. D genes are given only for firm matches.

j_call,d_call,v_call,cdr3_nt,cdr3_aa
TRBJ1-5,.,TRBV27,TGTGCCAGCAGTTCGGAGTCCCGAACGCAGCCCCAGCATTTT,CASSSESRTQPQHF
TRBJ2-1,TRBD2,TRBV30,TGTGCCTGGAGTACTAGCGGCGACCTTTGGGGTGAGCAGTTCTTC,CAWSTSGDLWGEQFF
TRBJ1-1,TRBD1,TRBV7-9,TGTGCCAGCAGAGTCGTTAGTACAGGGGACACTGAAGCTTTCTTT,CASRVVSTGDTEAFF
TRBJ2-7,TRBD1,TRBV5-1,TGCGCCAGCAGCTTGGAGTCGAGGCAGGGGGCCTACGAGCAGTACTTC,CASSLESRQGAYEQYF
TRBJ2-1,.,TRBV15,TGTGCCACCAGCAGGATCGGCTACAATGAGCAGTTCTTC,CATSRIGYNEQFF
TRBJ2-7,TRBD1,TRBV15,TGTGCCACCAGCCTGACAGGGTACGGCCTCCGGGACGAGCAGTACTTC,CATSLTGYGLRDEQYF
TRBJ2-2,.,TRBV5-1,TGCGCCAGCACCCTAGGTGGGAGGACCGGGGAGCTGTTTTTT,CASTLGGRTGELFF
TRBJ2-1,.,TRBV28,TGTGCCAGCACCGATGGGGAGAGTCCCTACAATGAGCAGTTCTTC,CASTDGESPYNEQFF
TRBJ2-6,.,TRBV7-8,TGTGCCAGCAGCTCCCTAGGAAGGGCCCCGGGGGGGGCCAACGTCCTGACTTTC,CASSSLGRAPGGANVLTF
TRBJ2-3,.,TRBV28,TGTGCCAGCACTACCGAGGAGGATACGCAGTATTTT,CASTTEEDTQYF
TRBJ2-5,.,TRBV20-1,TGCAGTGCTAGATCAGAAGAGACCCAGTACTTC,CSARSEETQYF
TRBJ1-5,.,TRBV7-6,TGTGCCAGCAGCTTAGGGGCCTTTGCAGCCAATCAGCCCCAGCATTTT,CASSLGAFAANQPQHF
TRBJ1-1,TRBD1,TRBV6-5,TGTGCCAGCAGTTACAGGGGGCGTTGGACTGAAGCTTTCTTT,CASSYRGRWTEAFF
TRBJ1-1,.,TRBV28,TGTGCCAGCAGTTTTTTTAGAGGGTTATCTGAAGCTTTCTTT,CASSFFRGLSEAFF
TRBJ2-1,TRBD2,TRBV7-2,TGTGCCAGCAGCCCCGAGACTAGCGGGGGGGACAATGAGCAGTTCTTC,CASSPETSGGDNEQFF
TRBJ1-4,TRBD1,TRBV2,TGTGCCAGCAGTTGGGAGGACAGGGCTAATGAAAAACTGTTTTTT,CASSWEDRANEKLFF
TRBJ2-5,TRBD1,TRBV5-1,TGCGCCAGCAGCACCCAAGGGACAGGGGGAGGGGAGACCCAGTACTTC,CASSTQGTGGGETQYF
TRBJ2-7,.,TRBV15,TGTGCCACCAGCAGAGTTCCTAGCAGCTACGAGCAGTACTTC,CATSRVPSSYEQYF
TRBJ1-2,.,TRBV5-5,TGTGCCAGCAGCTCTCCAGGGGATTGGTATGGCTACACCTTC,CASSSPGDWYGYTF
TRBJ1-3,TRBD1,TRBV10-3,TGTGCCATCACAAGGGGGCTTAGAAACACCATATATTTT,CAITRGLRNTIYF
TRBJ2-7,.,TRBV19,TGTGCCAGTAGTATAAGTCTTTCGGTCACCACAGTGAGCTCCTCCTACGAGCAGTACTTC,CASSISLSVTTVSSSYEQYF
TRBJ1-4,.,TRBV7-2,TGTGCCAGCAGCGAACAACAGTCCCATAATGAAAAACTGTTTTTT,CASSEQQSHNEKLFF
TRBJ2-1,.,TRBV29-1,TGCAGCGTCCTAGGCTCTCCGGCAGACAATGAGCAGTTCTTC,CSVLGSPADNEQFF
TRBJ1-6,TRBD1,TRBV6-7,TGTGCCAGCAGTTCCGGGACAGGGGCCCATCCTTATAATTCACCCCTCCACTTT,CASSSGTGAHPYNSPLHF
TRBJ2-5,TRBD2,TRBV2,TGTGCCAGCAGGATTAGCGGGGGGCCCCAGGAGACCCAGTACTTC,CASRISGGPQETQYF
TRBJ2-2,TRBD1,TRBV4-3,TGCGCCAGCAGCCAAGAAATCAGTGGGTACAGGGGGATTCGGAACACCGGGGAGCTGTTTTTT,CASSQEISGYRGIRNTGELFF
TRBJ1-5,TRBD1,TRBV2,TGTGCCAGCAGAACCGGACAGGGTTGGTATCAGCCCCAGCATTTT,CASRTGQGWYQPQHF
TRBJ2-3,TRBD2,TRBV2,TGTGCCAGCAGTGAACGAGCGGGGGGACGAGATACGCAGTATTTT,CASSERAGGRDTQYF
TRBJ2-1,.,TRBV28,TGTGCCAGCAGTAGCCCCCAGCTGCGGGCATCCTACAATGAGCAGTTCTTC,CASSSPQLRASYNEQFF
TRBJ1-4,TRBD1,TRBV7-9,TGTGCCAGCAGCTCACAGGGGGCGCGTGGTGAAAAACTGTTTTTT,CASSSQGARGEKLFF
TRBJ2-1,TRBD2,TRBV19,TGTGCCAGTAGTATGCGTCTGACTAGCGGGAGGTACAATGAGCAGTTCTTC,CASSMRLTSGRYNEQFF
TRBJ2-3,TRBD1,TRBV19,TGTGCCAGTAGTACCAGGGACAGGGGGGGAGCAGATACGCAGTATTTT,CASSTRDRGGADTQYF
TRBJ2-7,.,TRBV9,TGTGCCAGCAGCCCAGAAATAGGGGGAGTCCTCGAGCAGTACTTC,CASSPEIGGVLEQYF
TRBJ1-4,.,TRBV28,TGTGCCAGCAGTTCCCCTCTGGAGAAGAAACATGAAAAACTGTTTTTT,CASSSPLEKKHEKLFF
TRBJ1-2,.,TRBV6-5,TGTGCCAGCAGTTACGGTGGACATATCAACTATGGCTACACCTTC,CASSYGGHINYGYTF
TRBJ2-1,TRBD2,TRBV18,TGTGCCAGCTCACAAGGGACTAGTAGTGGCAATGAGCAGTTCTTC,CASSQGTSSGNEQFF
TRBJ1-2,TRBD1,TRBV28,TGTGCCAGCAGTCCTCCTCGACAGGGGCTGAGCTACACCTTC,CASSPPRQGLSYTF
TRBJ2-7,.,TRBV25-1,TGTGCCAGCAGTGCCATCTACGAGCAGTACTTC,CASSAIYEQYF
TRBJ1-2,.,TRBV9,TGTGCCAGCAGCCCACAGACAGACGTGGGGGGCTACACCTTC,CASSPQTDVGGYTF
TRBJ2-7,TRBD1,TRBV29-1,TGCAGCGTTGCCAGACAGGGGCTCCCCTACGAGCAGTACTTC,CSVARQGLPYEQYF
TRBJ2-1,TRBD1,TRBV27,TGTGCCAGCAGTTCAGAGTCGACAGGGACGATCTCCTACAATGAGCAGTTCTTC,CASSSESTGTISYNEQFF
TRBJ2-5,.,TRBV29-1,TGCAGCGTTTCTCCCGGGGTCGATGAGACCCAGTACTTC,CSVSPGVDETQYF
TRBJ1-6,TRBD1,TRBV7-9,TGTGCCAGCAGCTTAGGGACAGGACCCCTCCACTTT,CASSLGTGPLHF
TRBJ1-2,.,TRBV30,TGTGCCTGGACGCGGTTTGACTATGGCTACACCTTC,CAWTRFDYGYTF
TRBJ2-5,.,TRBV10-2,TGCGCCACCCTTCGGGACTTCCAAGAGACCCAGTACTTC,CATLRDFQETQYF
TRBJ2-7,.,TRBV7-9,TGTGCCAGCAGCTTAGGTGGAGGCCGCACGTACGAGCAGTACTTC,CASSLGGGRTYEQYF
TRBJ2-1,TRBD2,TRBV6-1,TGTGCCAGCAGTGAAGTAGCGGGAGGAGGTGAGCAGTTCTTC,CASSEVAGGGEQFF
TRBJ2-1,TRBD2,TRBV5-1,TGCGCCAGCGAAGGGGAGCGGGGGGGCAATGAGCAGTTCTTC,CASEGERGGNEQFF